This record concerns one T cell receptor (beta chain) sequence. Its target antigen remains unknown. No qualities accompany the bases; no much larger clone lies one base away. The data are from a study of regulatory T cells in long-lasting Graves disease (dated by TCRdb to the early 2020s). Context from the whole study: Persistent Graves' disease was defined as antithyroid drug treatment for over 5 years with persistently positive TSH receptor autoantibodies. The study took place in China and was registered as a clinical trial. TCR sequencing covered around 13 persistent and around 20 newly diagnosed Graves' disease patients, some 33 samples in total. Persistent Graves' disease patients were compared with newly diagnosed Graves' disease patients by peripheral blood TCR sequencing and RNA sequencing. Persistent Graves' disease patients in the clinical cohort had taken antithyroid drugs for approximately 9.5 years on average.

What the study reported, not specific to this receptor: Only peripheral blood was studied, because thyroid tissue, the primary lesion, was inaccessible. Sequencing and analysis were restricted to the TCR beta chain. The small sample size was acknowledged by the authors as a limitation that may reduce accuracy. Patients with persistent disease shared more public clonotypes (approximately 2,500) than newly diagnosed patients did (around 930). Compared with newly diagnosed patients, persistent Graves' disease patients had lower TCR Shannon entropy and fewer highly expanded clones, which suggests clonal expansion.

The library was generated by multiplex PCR. The sample was run on an Illumina HiSeq 4000. CDR3 regions were amplified by Arm-PCR with iRepertoire HTBI primers to construct TCR beta libraries. Before sequencing, the PCR products underwent gel purification. In the paper's pipeline: Gene usage analysis of CDR3 amino acid clonotypes relied on the 62 TRBV and around 14 TRBJ segments identified across samples. Filtered high-quality paired reads were merged into contigs using COPE and FqMerger. Contigs were aligned with BLAST to IMGT TRBV, TRBD and TRBJ reference genes, and CDR3 was defined per IMGT. Highly expanded clones were defined as clonotypes with a frequency above 0.1%. Repertoire diversity was measured by Shannon entropy, and V-J evenness by the Gini coefficient. A clonotype was considered public if more than one individual shared it. Using fastp trimming at Q25 and MiXCR clonotype assembly, TCRdb reanalyzed the public sequencing data and kept in-frame beta chains. Duplicate CDR3 protein sequences are folded into a single record with the most common DNA and genes. In this record, the V and J calls reflect TCRdb's handling and not the investigators' own analysis. This sample is represented by 650,000 to 850,000 distinct CDR3 sequences; around 30% of them were singletons. The ten largest clones represent roughly 46% of the sample.

Sample time point, as interpreted from the label and publication: persistent/refractory GD, antithyroid drugs over 5 years with positive TRAb. For both TCR sequencing and RNA sequencing, RNA was extracted from PBMCs in TRIzol. Graves' disease was diagnosed according to American Thyroid Association guidelines. Patients were recruited from an endocrinology department in Xi'an, China. From each patient, 7.5 to 10 milliliters of peripheral blood was collected into an EDTA anticoagulant tube. Ficoll Paque Plus density gradient separation was used to isolate PBMCs, and no further T cell sorting was performed. An Agilent 2100 Bioanalyzer and agarose gel were used to check RNA quality, and a NanoDrop 2000 was used to measure RNA concentration. This clonotype originated in a female donor with Graves disease. This specimen consisted of peripheral blood mononuclear cells (PBMCs), obtained when the disease was refractory, from a patient treated with antithyroid drugs.

The CDR3 reads as follows: CASSEGTRFRRMYNEQFF. The DNA is as follows: TGTGCCAGCAGTGAAGGGACTAGGTTTCGACGGATGTACAATGAGCAGTTCTTC. The V gene is TRBV6-2 or TRBV6-3 and the J gene is TRBJ2-1; 8 bases in between match TRBD2. V is pruned by 5 bases and J by 4 bases, leaving 16 bases of the junction without a gene match. The CDR3 starts with the cysteine, ends with the phenylalanine, and has 18 residues. The kept DNA is CDR3 alone, 54 bases in frame from the first base. CDR1 and CDR2 are read off the germline V gene as MNHEY and SVGEGT.